These 30 T cell receptor beta chains share one sample of origin, sequenced in a study of cytomegalovirus exposure and HLA in healthy donors. Vbeta (60) and Jbeta (13) primers were used in the PCR. Generated by immunoSEQ multiplex PCR, the TCRdb table keeps only in-frame clones and is missing some. The table lists around 150,000 clones, roughly 73% of them singletons. Sequencing was carried out using PBMCs. All receptors come from a woman between 25 and 40 years old in good health and CMV-seronegative.

The chain combines TRBV10-2 with TRBJ2-3; the D is unclear. The germline V and J ends were trimmed by 1 base and 4 bases, with 6 bases remaining between them. There are 13 residues in the CDR3. CDR1 is WSHSY, CDR2 SAAADI, per germline. CDR3 sequence: CASSEYVADTQYF. The CDR3 DNA reads TGCGCCAGCAGTGAGTATGTAGCAGATACGCAGTATTTT.

V and J are TRBV7-6 and TRBJ2-2; possible D gene TRBD2, 6 bases. This CDR3 comprises 14 residues. Trimming left V 3 bases short and J 8 bases short, with 13 bases between. Germline V lookup: CDR1 SGHVS, CDR2 FNYEAQ. The CDR3 loop is CASSFGTSNGELFF. CDR3 in DNA: TGTGCCAGCAGCTTCGGGACTTCTAATGGGGAGCTGTTTTTT.

This clone was observed a handful of times. The V gene is TRBV5-1, the J gene TRBJ2-5; no firm D call. Trimming removed 5 bases from V and 2 bases from J, with 4 bases in between. The CDR3 spans 11 residues. CDR1 and CDR2 from the germline V gene are SGHRS and YFSETQ. The CDR3 sequence is CASRQQETQYF. The CDR3 region has the DNA TGCGCCAGCAGGCAGCAAGAGACCCAGTACTTC. Supplemented by reference TRBV5-1 and TRBJ2-5, the full variable domain reads KAGVTQTPRYLIKTRGQQVTLSCSPISGHRSVSWYQQTPGQGLQFLFEYFSETQRNKGNFPGRFSGRQFSNSRSEMNVSTLELGDSALYLCASRQQETQYFGPGTRLLVL.

V is TRBV5-1 and J is TRBJ1-6; a possible D gene is TRBD1 (5 bases). The germline V and J ends were trimmed by 3 bases and 7 bases, with 14 bases remaining between them. The germline CDR1 and CDR2 sequences are SGHRS and YFSETQ. This CDR3 spans 15 amino acids. Here the CDR3 DNA reads TGCGCCAGCAGCTCGATTGGAAGGGGCAATTCACCCCTCCACTTT. Its translation: CASSSIGRGNSPLHF.

This clone was found a few times. The chain has TRBV7-9 and TRBJ1-4; no firm D call. CDR3 length: 11 residues. The germline V gene has CDR1 SEHNR and CDR2 FQNEAQ (reference sequence). V shed 1 base and J shed 8 bases, with 2 bases lying between them. This chain's CDR3 is CASSLVEKLFF. The CDR3 nucleotides read TGTGCCAGCAGCTTAGTAGAAAAACTGTTTTTT.

This chain uses TRBV7-2 with TRBJ1-1; maybe TRBD1 (6 bases). This CDR3 comprises 14 residues. The germline V and J ends were trimmed by 5 bases and 5 bases, with 15 bases remaining between them. Germline V gene sequence: CDR1 SGHTA, CDR2 FQGNSA. Here the CDR3 reads CASSLQGPLTEAFF. The CDR3 region has the DNA TGTGCCAGCAGCCTACAGGGCCCCTTAACTGAAGCTTTCTTT.

This clone was observed a few times. V and J are TRBV5-6 and TRBJ2-7, with TRBD1 matching over 9 bases. The CDR3 has 16 residues. The V and J ends lost 4 bases and 2 bases, in that order; junction bases with no gene match: 10. Germline values: CDR1 SGHDT, CDR2 YYEEEE. CDR3 nucleotide sequence: TGTGCCAGCAGCCGAGACCCCGGGACAGGGACCTACGAGCAGTACTTC. This encodes CASSRDPGTGTYEQYF.

The J gene is TRBJ1-2, the V gene TRBV2; the D gene is possibly TRBD1 (5 bases). Germline V gene sequence: CDR1 SNHLY, CDR2 FYNNEI. CDR3 length equals 14 residues. Trimming took 1 base from V and 4 from J, leaving 10 bases between them. The CDR3 DNA sequence: TGTGCCAGCAGTGAAGAGCGGGGGGGCTATGGCTACACCTTC. It codes for CASSEERGGYGYTF.

The rearrangement uses TRBV9 and TRBJ1-3; 7 nucleotides match TRBD1. The germline gives CDR1 SGDLS, CDR2 YYNGEE. With 8 bases clipped from V and 0 bases from J, the junction kept 5 bases outside the gene matches. The CDR3 is 14 amino acids. The CDR3 nucleotides read TGTGCCAGTAGGAGGGGGCACTCTGGAAACACCATATATTTT. Amino acids: CASRRGHSGNTIYF.

The genes are TRBV7-2 and TRBJ2-2; D is ambiguous. The V gene lost 4 bases and the J gene lost 8 bases, with 5 bases spanning the gap. The germline V gene has CDR1 SGHTA and CDR2 FQGNSA. The CDR3 loop spans 11 amino acids. CDR3 loop: CASSSRGELFF. CDR3 sequence (DNA): TGTGCCAGCAGCTCCCGGGGGGAGCTGTTTTTT.

V and J are TRBV9 and TRBJ2-2, with D possibly TRBD1 on 5 matching bases. This CDR3 region has 16 residues. V dropped 4 bases and J dropped 0 bases, with 13 bases sitting between them. Germline CDR1 reads SGDLS; CDR2 reads YYNGEE. The DNA of the CDR3 is TGTGCCAGCAGCTATCAGACAGAAGCGAACACCGGGGAGCTGTTTTTT. Encoded protein: CASSYQTEANTGELFF.

J is TRBJ1-3 and V is TRBV5-1, with D maybe TRBD1 (6 bases). Germline values: CDR1 SGHRS, CDR2 YFSETQ. This CDR3 comprises 15 residues. V dropped 3 bases and J dropped 0 bases, with 10 bases sitting between them. The CDR3 coding sequence is TGCGCCAGCAGCTCCGGGACAAGCTCTGGAAACACCATATATTTT. Encoded protein: CASSSGTSSGNTIYF. Looking up the rest from reference TRBV5-1 and TRBJ1-3 gives the full variable domain: KAGVTQTPRYLIKTRGQQVTLSCSPISGHRSVSWYQQTPGQGLQFLFEYFSETQRNKGNFPGRFSGRQFSNSRSEMNVSTLELGDSALYLCASSSGTSSGNTIYFGEGSWLTVV.

This clone was seen once. The chain carries TRBV28 and TRBJ1-1; 9 nucleotides line up with TRBD1. This CDR3 has 15 residues. The germline gives CDR1 MDHEN, CDR2 SYDVKM. V lost 9 bases and J lost 5; bases outside the gene matches: 13. The CDR3 sequence: CASGGQGLMGTEAFF. The CDR3 coding sequence is TGTGCCAGTGGGGGACAGGGCTTGATGGGAACTGAAGCTTTCTTT.

This chain connects TRBV2 to TRBJ2-3, with D possibly matching TRBD2 (7 bases). V was shortened by 5 bases and J by 4 bases, with 10 bases between the two germline ends. CDR1 SNHLY and CDR2 FYNNEI come from the germline V gene. CDR3 length equals 13 residues. As DNA, the CDR3 is TGTGCCAGCAGTCGCGGGGGCTCAGATACGCAGTATTTT. Protein: CASSRGGSDTQYF.

The CDR3 loop is CASSLAANRAGNTIYF. CDR3 nucleotides: TGTGCCAGCAGCTTAGCCGCGAACAGAGCTGGAAACACCATATATTTT. V and J are TRBV7-9 and TRBJ1-3; D gene unclear. CDR1 is SEHNR and CDR2 is FQNEAQ in the germline V gene (reference sequence). There are 16 residues in the CDR3. V lost 0 bases and J lost 2, with 11 bases in between.

The V gene is TRBV19, the J gene TRBJ1-5; a possible D gene is TRBD1 (5 bases). V dropped 8 bases and J dropped 0 bases, with 20 bases sitting between them. The CDR3 is 17 amino acids. Germline V gene data show CDR1 as LNHDA and CDR2 as SQIVND (reference sequence). CDR3 in amino acids: CASAISQGDYSNQPQHF. In DNA, the CDR3 is TGTGCCAGTGCCATTTCCCAAGGGGACTATAGCAATCAGCCCCAGCATTTT. Using reference TRBV19 and TRBJ1-5 for the parts outside the CDR3, the full variable domain is DGGITQSPKYLFRKEGQNVTLSCEQNLNHDAMYWYRQDPGQGLRLIYYSQIVNDFQKGDIAEGYSVSREKKESFPLTVTSAQKNPTAFYLCASAISQGDYSNQPQHFGDGTRLSIL.

This clone was counted between two and nine times. The genes are TRBV5-1 and TRBJ2-7; no definite D call. This CDR3 is 14 amino acids long. Per the germline V gene, CDR1 is SGHRS and CDR2 is YFSETQ. Deletions cut 0 bases from V and 7 bases from J, with 14 bases between. This CDR3 is CASSLALRSLEQYF. Written as DNA, the CDR3 is TGCGCCAGCAGCTTGGCCCTCAGGTCTCTTGAGCAGTACTTC.

V and J are TRBV6-1 and TRBJ2-5; 12 bases are a match to TRBD2. The CDR3 is 12 residues long. J gave up 9 bases and V 8 bases, and 4 bases lay outside the gene matches. Per germline, CDR1 MNHNS and CDR2 SASEGT. The CDR3 loop reads CASRLAGVAQYF. CDR3 in DNA: TGTGCCAGCCGACTAGCGGGGGTGGCCCAGTACTTC.

This chain uses TRBV7-2 with TRBJ2-6; TRBD2 is a possible D gene (5 bases). The length of the CDR3 is 15 residues. Germline V gene sequence: CDR1 SGHTA, CDR2 FQGNSA. Trimming pared 5 bases from V and 6 bases from J, leaving 14 bases between. As DNA, the CDR3 is TGTGCCAGCAGCACCCGGGGTTATCAGGCCAACGTCCTGACTTTC. Its protein product is CASSTRGYQANVLTF. The variable domain in full, completed from reference TRBV7-2 and TRBJ2-6, reads GAGVSQSPSNKVTEKGKDVELRCDPISGHTALYWYRQSLGQGLEFLIYFQGNSAPDKSGLPSDRFSAERTGGSVSTLTIQRTQQEDSAVYLCASSTRGYQANVLTFGAGSRLTVL.

The rearrangement uses TRBV14 and TRBJ2-7, with TRBD2 as a possible D gene (5 bases). Per germline, CDR1 SGHDN and CDR2 FVKESK. The CDR3 sequence is 15 residues long. V lost 1 base and J lost 6, with 16 bases in between. CDR3 protein: CASSQVHSSGGEQYF. As DNA, the CDR3 is TGTGCCAGCAGCCAAGTGCACAGCAGTGGAGGCGAGCAGTACTTC.

The chain is built from TRBV5-1 and TRBJ1-2, with no clear D. Germline CDR1 and CDR2: SGHRS and YFSETQ. Trimming took 7 bases from V and 3 from J, leaving 13 bases between them. The length of the CDR3 is 13 residues. CDR3 sequence: CASALREDYGYTF. The CDR3 DNA follows: TGCGCCAGCGCCTTACGGGAGGACTATGGCTACACCTTC.

The sample holds one count of this clone. The rearrangement joins TRBV27 to TRBJ2-7; D not resolved. Germline V lookup: CDR1 MNHEY, CDR2 SMNVEV (reference sequence). Trimming removed 3 bases at V and 1 base at J, with 13 bases between. This CDR3 spans 15 amino acids. This chain's CDR3 is CASSFRPEDSYEQYF. CDR3 nucleotides: TGTGCCAGCAGTTTTCGCCCCGAGGATTCCTACGAGCAGTACTTC.

This chain uses TRBV6-6 with TRBJ2-5, with D possibly TRBD1 on 5 matching bases. Per the germline V gene, CDR1 is MNHNY and CDR2 is SVGAGI (reference sequence). The CDR3 has 13 residues. Trimming took off 5 bases at V and 5 bases at J, with 12 bases between the two ends. The CDR3 bases are TGTGCCAGCAGTGACAGTCTATATGAGACCCAGTACTTC. Protein sequence: CASSDSLYETQYF.

The rearrangement links TRBV5-4 to TRBJ1-2; D possibly corresponds to TRBD1 (6 bases). Germline V gives CDR1 SGHNT, CDR2 YYREEE (reference sequence). This CDR3 spans 16 amino acids. Between the trimmed V and J ends, which lost 2 bases and 5 bases, there was a span of 19 bases. For the CDR3, the DNA is TGTGCCAGCAGCTTAGGGGGGGGAGGGACTCAATATGGCTACACCTTC. Translating it yields CASSLGGGGTQYGYTF.

Regarding this clone: The junction does not match germline at one end; this may be a read error. V usage is TRBV10-3 and J usage is TRBJ1-1; D is possibly TRBD1 (6 bases). The CDR3 length is 13 residues. The germline CDR1 and CDR2 sequences are ENHRY and SYGVKD. The chain's CDR3 is CAIRSSGGTEACF. DNA of the CDR3: TGTGCCATCAGGTCCTCGGGGGGCACTGAAGCTTGCTTT.

This clone came up a few times. V gene TRBV5-1 combines with J gene TRBJ2-7; TRBD1 aligns across 7 bases. Trimming at V came to 1 base and at J to 1 base, leaving 8 bases not matched to a gene. The CDR3 totals 16 residues. Germline CDR1 and CDR2: SGHRS and YFSETQ. The CDR3 region has the DNA TGCGCCAGCAGCTTGTGGCCGAGGGACAGATCCTACGAGCAGTACTTC. Translating gives CASSLWPRDRSYEQYF.

This sequence joins TRBV19 and TRBJ2-7; 7 nucleotides match TRBD1. Germline CDR1 is LNHDA and CDR2 is SQIVND (reference sequence). The CDR3 loop spans 15 amino acids. V was clipped by 10 bases and J by 0 bases; unmatched bases: 12. The chain's CDR3 is CATSRTGQSSYEQYF. CDR3 sequence (DNA): TGTGCCACATCGCGCACGGGACAGAGCTCCTACGAGCAGTACTTC.

The rearrangement uses TRBV19 and TRBJ1-1; 9 nucleotides line up with TRBD1. The germline V gene encodes CDR1 LNHDA and CDR2 SQIVND (reference sequence). The CDR3 covers 16 residues. Unmatched junction bases numbered 13, after V lost 9 bases and J lost 2 bases. The CDR3, as DNA: TGTGCCAGCCCTCCAACCCGGGGACAGGGAAACACTGAAGCTTTCTTT. Translating gives CASPPTRGQGNTEAFF.

The J gene is TRBJ2-1, the V gene TRBV13, with 9 bases matching TRBD2. The CDR3 has 18 residues. Germline-derived CDR1 and CDR2 are PRHDT and FYEKMQ (reference sequence). V was clipped by 0 bases and J by 3 bases; unmatched bases: 9. The DNA for the CDR3 is TGTGCCAGCAGCTTAGGGGGGCGGGGGGGTCTTGGCTACAATGAGCAGTTCTTC. Its translation is CASSLGGRGGLGYNEQFF.

This clone came up a few times. The chain links TRBV6-1 to TRBJ2-1; 9 nucleotides match TRBD2. Germline CDR1 MNHNS, CDR2 SASEGT. The CDR3 covers 15 residues. Germline trimming cut 3 bases from V and 8 bases from J; bases unmatched to any gene: 8. CDR3 sequence (DNA): TGTGCCAGCAGTGAGGAAGCGGGAGGTTCGTATGAGCAGTTCTTC. This translates into CASSEEAGGSYEQFF.